What follows are 10 T cell receptor beta chains derived from one specimen sequenced in a study of human T cells and chemical hapten exposure. Noted time point: patch test 2, 6 weeks after DPC sensitization. As to treatment: therapeutic diphenylcyclopropenone sensitization with weekly scalp DPC. Each CDR3 protein is one row after TCRdb ran MiXCR on the RACE reads. The sample holds fewer than 100,000 distinct CDR3 sequences; around 10% are singletons and the top ten take more than 1.5%. Sequencing used whole blood, obtained in connection with sensitization to the hapten diphenylcyclopropenone (DPC). All receptors derive from a man aged 18 to 30 with alopecia areata. Some clones in this sample may be carry-over from other donors' samples.

This clonotype was seen a few times. CDR3 DNA: TGTGCCAGCAGCCAAGGCTTACAGGGTGAGACGAATGGCTACACCTTC. Its protein is CASSQGLQGETNGYTF. The chain employs TRBV3-1 and TRBJ1-2; weak D call: TRBD1 (6 bases). CDR1 and CDR2 (germline): LGHDT, YNNKEL (reference sequence). The CDR3 spans 16 residues. V lost 1 base and J lost 6, with 18 bases in between.

V gene TRBV11-2 combines with J gene TRBJ2-1, with a possible D match to TRBD1 (6 bases). With 5 bases removed from V and 12 bases from J, the gap between germline ends came to 14 bases. Per the germline V gene, CDR1 is SGHAT and CDR2 is FQNNGV. The CDR3 is 12 residues long. This chain's CDR3 is CASSIGTFGQFF. CDR3 nucleotide sequence: TGTGCCAGCAGCATTGGGACATTTGGGCAGTTCTTC.

This clonotype occurred many times. The chain carries TRBV12-5 and TRBJ2-5; 7 nucleotides match TRBD1. Germline V gives CDR1 LGHNT, CDR2 FRNRAP. After removal of 6 bases from V and 1 base from J, the junction contained 8 bases not matched to a gene. The CDR3 spans 15 residues. The CDR3, as DNA: TGTGCTAGTGGAAAAAGACAGGGCCTCCAAGAGACCCAGTACTTC. Its translation is CASGKRQGLQETQYF.

This clonotype was seen a few times. The rearrangement joins TRBV9 to TRBJ2-5; 8 nucleotides match TRBD1. This CDR3 is 15 amino acids long. Per germline, CDR1 SGDLS and CDR2 YYNGEE. Trimming cost V 0 bases and J 2 bases; bases outside gene matches: 3. CDR3 nucleotides: TGTGCCAGCAGCGTAGTAGGGACAGGTCAAGAGACCCAGTACTTC. Translation: CASSVVGTGQETQYF.

This clonotype appeared many times. V usage is TRBV29-1 and J usage is TRBJ2-2; D is uncertain. CDR3 size: 11 residues. Germline CDR1 reads SQVTM; CDR2 reads ANQGSEA. Trimming took off 3 bases at V and 4 bases at J, with 3 bases between the two ends. The CDR3 region is CSVEVTGELFF. The CDR3 DNA reads TGCAGCGTTGAGGTCACCGGGGAGCTGTTTTTT.

This clonotype was counted at least ten times. The rearrangement links TRBV6-6 to TRBJ2-2, with 8 bases matching TRBD1. Germline V CDR1 and CDR2: MNHNY, SVGAGI (reference sequence). The CDR3 has 16 residues. Trimming took 8 bases from V and 1 from J; bases not matched to a gene: 9. CDR3 bases: TGTGCCAGCTCCCCGGTGGGACAGGAGAACACCGGGGAGCTGTTTTTT. It specifies CASSPVGQENTGELFF.

The V and J genes are TRBV4-3 and TRBJ2-3; possible D gene TRBD1, 6 bases. The CDR3 contains 14 residues. Germline CDR1 is LGHNA and CDR2 is YSLEER. Deletions cut 4 bases from V and 2 bases from J, with 10 bases between. The CDR3 protein is CASSLDRSTDTQYF. CDR3 sequence (DNA): TGCGCCAGCAGCCTAGACAGGTCCACAGATACGCAGTATTTT.

The chain is built from TRBV28 and TRBJ2-1; D remains unclear. The CDR3 covers 15 residues. V shed 7 bases and J shed 5 bases, with 18 bases lying between them. Germline CDR1 MDHEN, CDR2 SYDVKM. CDR3 region: CASMLGGIPNNEQFF. For the CDR3, the DNA is TGTGCCAGCATGTTAGGTGGGATCCCCAACAATGAGCAGTTCTTC. Based on the CDR3 plus reference TRBV28 and TRBJ2-1, the full variable domain is DVKVTQSSRYLVKRTGEKVFLECVQDMDHENMFWYRQDPGLGLRLIYFSYDVKMKEKGDIPEGYSVSREKKERFSLILESASTNQTSMYLCASMLGGIPNNEQFFGPGTRLTVL.

The CDR3 loop is CASSLGHFNEKLFF. The DNA for the CDR3 is TGCGCCAGCAGCTTGGGACACTTTAATGAAAAACTGTTTTTT. This chain uses TRBV5-1 with TRBJ1-4; no reliable D call. Germline V lookup: CDR1 SGHRS, CDR2 YFSETQ. The length of the CDR3 is 14 residues. The V gene lost 0 bases and the J gene lost 4 bases, with 7 bases spanning the gap.

This clonotype was seen a few times. This chain joins TRBV7-3 and TRBJ1-1; D not resolved. The CDR3 is made up of 13 amino acids. Germline lookup yields CDR1 SGHTA and CDR2 FQGTGA. V was trimmed by 4 bases and J by 1 base, leaving 7 bases between them. CDR3 sequence: CASSSSQNTEAFF. The CDR3 DNA follows: TGTGCCAGCAGCTCCAGTCAGAACACTGAAGCTTTCTTT. Full variable domain (remainder filled in from reference TRBV7-3 and TRBJ1-1): GAGVSQTPSNKVTEKGKYVELRCDPISGHTALYWYRQSLGQGPEFLIYFQGTGAADDSGLPNDRFFAVRPEGSVSTLKIQRTERGDSAVYLCASSSSQNTEAFFGQGTRLTVV.